One and the same sample provided the 18 T cell receptor beta chains below, sequenced in a study of T cell responses to AZD1222 COVID-19 vaccine. Profiled with immunoSEQ multiplex PCR; TCRdb holds only in-frame clones, not every one. The sample includes some 130,000 clones, approximately 85% of them seen just once. Here the sequenced sample was peripheral blood, taken 28 days after the second dose of the MenACWY control vaccine. The receptors originated from an adult who received the MenACWY meningococcal vaccine as a control.

The genes are TRBV29-1 and TRBJ2-1, with D perhaps TRBD2 (5 bases). Germline V gene lookup returns CDR1 SQVTM and CDR2 ANQGSEA. V was clipped by 4 bases and J by 1 base, with 11 bases between them. This CDR3 region has 14 residues. The CDR3 region has the DNA TGCAGCGTTGGGACCCCGGGGTCCTACAATGAGCAGTTCTTC. Translating it yields CSVGTPGSYNEQFF.

The rearrangement uses TRBV5-1 and TRBJ2-5; 7 bases are shared with TRBD1. V was clipped by 5 bases and J by 0 bases; unmatched bases: 1. Germline V gene data show CDR1 as SGHRS and CDR2 as YFSETQ. The CDR3 has 13 residues. CDR3 DNA sequence: TGCGCCAGCAGAGGACAGGACCAAGAGACCCAGTACTTC. This translates into CASRGQDQETQYF. Looking up the rest from reference TRBV5-1 and TRBJ2-5 gives the full variable domain: KAGVTQTPRYLIKTRGQQVTLSCSPISGHRSVSWYQQTPGQGLQFLFEYFSETQRNKGNFPGRFSGRQFSNSRSEMNVSTLELGDSALYLCASRGQDQETQYFGPGTRLLVL.

The chain carries TRBV6-5 and TRBJ2-3; no clear D. Germline V gives CDR1 MNHEY, CDR2 SVGAGI. V gave up 8 bases and J gave up 0 bases, with 9 bases separating them. The CDR3 has 13 amino acids. For the CDR3, the DNA is TGTGCCAGCTTCAGACGGAGCACAGATACGCAGTATTTT. Amino acids: CASFRRSTDTQYF.

This rearrangement joins TRBV6-2 or TRBV6-3 to TRBJ2-7; maybe TRBD1 (6 bases). CDR3 length: 13 residues. Trimming pared 6 bases from V and 3 bases from J, leaving 12 bases between. CDR1 and CDR2 from the germline V gene are MNHEY and SVGEGT. The CDR3, as DNA: TGTGCCAGCAGCATCACAGGGCTCTACGAGCAGTACTTC. This encodes CASSITGLYEQYF.

The V and J genes are TRBV6-2 or TRBV6-3 and TRBJ2-1, with D hard to call. Trimming removed 2 bases from V and 15 bases from J, with 14 bases in between. This CDR3 has 12 amino acids. CDR1 MNHEY and CDR2 SVGEGT come from the germline V gene. Here the CDR3 DNA reads TGTGCCAGCAGTTACCCCCAGGTAGCTTGGTTCTTC. Amino acids: CASSYPQVAWFF.

The CDR3 nucleotides read TGTGCCAGCAGCCCCGGGGACAGGGTTATCACAGATACGCAGTATTTT. As protein: CASSPGDRVITDTQYF. V gene TRBV3-1 (or the pseudogene TRBV3-2) combines with J gene TRBJ2-3, with TRBD1 matching 9 bases. CDR3 size: 16 residues. The V segment lost 4 bases and the J segment 2 bases; nucleotides outside the gene matches: 7. Germline V gene data show CDR1 as LGHDT and CDR2 as YNNKEL (reference sequence).

The CDR3 sequence: CSPGTNNEQFF. The DNA for the CDR3 is TGCAGTCCCGGGACCAACAATGAGCAGTTCTTC. J is TRBJ2-1 and V is TRBV20-1; D possibly matches TRBD1 or TRBD2 (5 bases each). The CDR3 has 11 residues. V gave up 8 bases and J gave up 5 bases, with 10 bases separating them. The V gene's germline CDR1 is DFQATT and CDR2 SNEGSKA (reference sequence).

A single count supports this clone. This chain uses TRBV4-1 with TRBJ1-3; 9 bases match TRBD1. Germline V gene lookup returns CDR1 MGHRA and CDR2 YSYEKL. The CDR3 spans 18 residues. The V and J ends lost 2 bases and 0 bases, in that order; junction bases with no gene match: 8. The CDR3 region is CASSQPRDRADSGNTIYF. CDR3 DNA sequence: TGCGCCAGCAGCCAACCAAGGGACAGGGCCGACTCTGGAAACACCATATATTTT.

This clone occurred once. The chain couples TRBV10-3 to TRBJ1-2; D gene unclear. Trimming cost V 8 bases and J 2 bases, with 6 bases left between them. The CDR3 sequence is 11 residues long. Looked up from germline, CDR1 is ENHRY and CDR2 is SYGVKD. The CDR3 sequence is CAIAANYGYTF. The CDR3, as DNA: TGTGCCATCGCGGCCAACTATGGCTACACCTTC.

The chain has TRBV5-1 and TRBJ2-1; D is ambiguous. CDR1 is SGHRS, CDR2 YFSETQ, per germline. CDR3 length: 13 residues. The ends were cut back, 1 base at V and 5 bases at J, with 7 bases in the middle. CDR3 bases: TGCGCCAGCAGCTTGTTGCGGAACAATGAGCAGTTCTTC. Translation: CASSLLRNNEQFF.

This chain uses TRBV2 with TRBJ2-7; the D gene is possibly TRBD2 (5 bases). Germline V gives CDR1 SNHLY, CDR2 FYNNEI. The V end was cut by 3 bases, the J end by 0 bases, with 12 bases between. The CDR3 is 15 amino acids. CDR3 region: CASSDESGISYEQYF. The DNA of the CDR3 is TGTGCCAGCAGTGACGAGTCGGGGATCTCCTACGAGCAGTACTTC.

The rearrangement uses TRBV6-5 and TRBJ2-1; perhaps TRBD1 as D (5 bases). The V end was cut by 7 bases, the J end by 3 bases, with 10 bases between. The CDR3 spans 13 residues. CDR1 is MNHEY and CDR2 is SVGAGI in the germline V gene. The CDR3 DNA reads as TGTGCCAGCAATAAACAGGACTACAATGAGCAGTTCTTC. Its translation is CASNKQDYNEQFF.

This chain links TRBV12-3 or TRBV12-4 with TRBJ1-1, with D unclear. This CDR3 has 12 amino acids. V was pared by 2 bases and J by 2 bases, with 3 bases between. The CDR3 region is CASSLSNTEAFF. DNA for the CDR3: TGTGCCAGCAGTTTATCCAACACTGAAGCTTTCTTT.

The J gene is TRBJ2-2, the V gene TRBV5-1; D possibly corresponds to TRBD1 (5 bases). The CDR3 contains 14 residues. Germline V gene data show CDR1 as SGHRS and CDR2 as YFSETQ. Trimming cost V 4 bases and J 6 bases, with 13 bases left between them. This chain's CDR3 is CASSEGAQAGELFF. Here the CDR3 DNA reads TGCGCCAGCAGCGAAGGAGCACAGGCCGGGGAGCTGTTTTTT.

For this clone: The junction shows a germline mismatch at one end, possibly a read error. This sequence joins TRBV7-8 and TRBJ2-1, with 7 bases identical to TRBD2. Germline CDR1 SGHVS, CDR2 FQNEAQ. This CDR3 has 14 amino acids. The CDR3 DNA follows: TGTGCCAGCAGTTTAGGGGACTACTACAATGAGCAGTTCTTC. It encodes CASSLGDYYNEQFF.

This clone was found a few times. The gene calls are TRBV7-9 and TRBJ1-5; 7 bases line up with TRBD1. This CDR3 is built from 14 residues. Germline V gene sequence: CDR1 SEHNR, CDR2 FQNEAQ (reference sequence). Trimming at V came to 4 bases and at J to 5 bases, leaving 5 bases not matched to a gene. In DNA, the CDR3 is TGTGCCAGCAGCTCGACAGGGTTAGATCAGCCCCAGCATTTT. Protein sequence: CASSSTGLDQPQHF.

The genes are TRBV11-1 and TRBJ1-1; 9 bases match TRBD1. The CDR3 loop spans 14 amino acids. The V gene end was trimmed by 2 bases and the J gene end by 12 bases; junction bases not matched to a gene: 10. Germline V gene sequence: CDR1 SGHAT, CDR2 FQDESV (reference sequence). CDR3 protein: CASSLNRGQGISFF. CDR3 DNA: TGTGCCAGCAGCTTAAATAGGGGACAGGGTATATCTTTCTTT. Together with reference TRBV11-1 and TRBJ1-1, the CDR3 gives the full variable domain: EAEVAQSPRYKITEKSQAVAFWCDPISGHATLYWYRQILGQGPELLVQFQDESVVDDSQLPKDRFSAERLKGVDSTLKIQPAELGDSAMYLCASSLNRGQGISFFGQGTRLTVV.

The chain combines TRBV5-8 with TRBJ2-1; D is unclear. The CDR3 totals 12 residues. Germline V lookup: CDR1 SGHTS, CDR2 YDEGEE. Trimming left V 4 bases short and J 9 bases short, with 11 bases between. CDR3 in DNA: TGTGCCAGCAGCCCTCTCCGAGCTGAGCAGTTCTTC. Translation gives CASSPLRAEQFF.